The 18 T cell receptor beta chains presented below share a single source sample, sequenced in a study of OX40 agonist ivuxolimab in advanced cancers. Measured with immunoSEQ multiplex PCR; TCRdb has only the in-frame clones, and not every one. This sample yields around 12,000 clones, of which more than 80% are seen a single time; over 65% belongs to the top ten. The sample was CD4+ or CD8+ T cells sorted from blood, taken in a trial of the OX40 agonist ivuxolimab. These receptors originate from an adult with an advanced solid tumor such as melanoma, head and neck, liver or kidney cancer.

The rearrangement joins TRBV4-1 to TRBJ2-7, with D possibly matching TRBD2 (6 bases). Germline V lookup: CDR1 MGHRA, CDR2 YSYEKL. Deletions cut 1 base from V and 4 bases from J, with 23 bases between. The CDR3 has 18 residues. The chain's CDR3 is CASSQAGQRVRSVYEQYF. The CDR3 bases are TGCGCCAGCAGCCAAGCTGGCCAGCGGGTTAGATCCGTTTACGAGCAGTACTTC.

This clone has a single count. The J gene is TRBJ1-6, the V gene TRBV7-9; no reliable D call. The CDR3 runs to 13 residues. V gave up 5 bases and J gave up 6 bases, with 8 bases separating them. Germline CDR1 reads SEHNR; CDR2 reads FQNEAQ (reference sequence). The CDR3 nucleotides read TGTGCCAGCAGCACGGGAGCTAATTCACCCCTCCACTTT. Protein sequence: CASSTGANSPLHF.

The table lists this clone with a count of one. V and J are TRBV7-9 and TRBJ2-5, with 14 bases that match TRBD2. The J segment lost 5 bases and the V segment lost 5 bases, leaving 7 bases of the junction unmatched. The CDR3 runs 16 residues. Germline CDR1 is SEHNR and CDR2 is FQNEAQ (reference sequence). The CDR3 bases are TGTGCCAGCAGCCCCCGGACTAGCGGGGGGTCGGAGACCCAGTACTTC. Translating it yields CASSPRTSGGSETQYF.

This clone was detected a few times. The chain has TRBV7-2 and TRBJ2-3; 8 bases fit TRBD1. V lost 4 bases, J lost 1 base, and 10 bases stayed unmatched. The germline CDR1 and CDR2 sequences are SGHTA and FQGNSA. There are 17 residues in the CDR3. The CDR3 here is CASSSQDRVRGTDTQYF. The CDR3, as DNA: TGTGCCAGCAGCTCCCAGGACAGGGTCCGGGGCACAGATACGCAGTATTTT. The full variable domain, completed using reference TRBV7-2 and TRBJ2-3, is GAGVSQSPSNKVTEKGKDVELRCDPISGHTALYWYRQSLGQGLEFLIYFQGNSAPDKSGLPSDRFSAERTGGSVSTLTIQRTQQEDSAVYLCASSSQDRVRGTDTQYFGPGTRLTVL.

This clone has more than one count but fewer than ten. The J gene is TRBJ1-5, the V gene TRBV15; D gene unclear. CDR1 and CDR2 (germline): LNHNV, YYDKDF (reference sequence). The CDR3 runs 15 residues. Deletions cut 5 bases from V and 2 bases from J, with 13 bases between. CDR3 amino acids: CATSPEGGRNQPQHF. Written as DNA, the CDR3 is TGTGCCACCAGCCCAGAGGGTGGTCGCAATCAGCCCCAGCATTTT.

The chain joins TRBV6-7 to TRBJ2-7, with 9 bases that match TRBD1. TRBV6-7 has ORF status, its function being uncertain. J was trimmed by 0 bases and V by 6 bases; bases with no gene match: 21. The CDR3 consists of 20 residues. The CDR3 here is CASRTDARGVTGGISYEQYF. The CDR3 DNA follows: TGTGCCAGCAGAACTGACGCCCGAGGGGTGACAGGGGGTATCTCCTACGAGCAGTACTTC.

J is TRBJ1-5 and V is TRBV6-4; D is unresolved. Germline V gene sequence: CDR1 MRHNA, CDR2 SNTAGT. This CDR3 is built from 10 residues. The ends were cut back, 10 bases at V and 9 bases at J, with 10 bases in the middle. The CDR3 DNA follows: TGTGCCACCCATCTTCGGCCCCAGCATTTT. Translating gives CATHLRPQHF.

The chain couples TRBV4-3 to TRBJ1-2, with D possibly matching TRBD1 (6 bases). Trimming left V 0 bases short and J 6 bases short, with 23 bases between. Germline values: CDR1 LGHNA, CDR2 YSLEER. The CDR3 is 18 amino acids. CDR3 DNA: TGCGCCAGCAGCCAAGATTTTGGGTCTGGGCCTCAGGGGAATGGCTACACCTTC. Translated: CASSQDFGSGPQGNGYTF.

This chain connects TRBV5-6 to TRBJ2-7, with 9 nucleotides matching TRBD1. After removal of 2 bases from V and 1 base from J, the junction contained 7 bases not matched to a gene. This CDR3 is built from 16 residues. CDR1 is SGHDT and CDR2 is YYEEEE in the germline V gene. CDR3 residues: CASSLAAGTGSYEQYF. CDR3 bases: TGTGCCAGCAGCTTAGCAGCTGGGACAGGGTCCTACGAGCAGTACTTC.

The rearrangement uses TRBV30 and TRBJ2-7, with D possibly matching TRBD2 (7 bases). Trimming left V 8 bases short and J 2 bases short, with 22 bases between. CDR1 is GTSNPN and CDR2 is SVGIG in the germline V gene (reference sequence). This CDR3 is 15 amino acids long. For the CDR3, the DNA is TGTGCCAGCAGCTTACGGGGGGCCAGGGCCTACGAGCAGTACTTC. Translating it yields CASSLRGARAYEQYF.

This clone showed up just once. The rearrangement links TRBV7-9 to TRBJ2-5; 10 bases line up with TRBD2. Germline values: CDR1 SEHNR, CDR2 FQNEAQ (reference sequence). CDR3 size: 16 residues. J was trimmed by 5 bases and V by 2 bases; bases with no gene match: 8. The CDR3 spells CASSLTNSGGAETQYF. In DNA form, the CDR3 reads TGTGCCAGCAGCTTAACCAACAGCGGGGGGGCGGAGACCCAGTACTTC.

V is TRBV9 and J is TRBJ2-5; TRBD2 aligns across 7 bases. The CDR3 has 17 residues. Trimming cost V 4 bases and J 5 bases; bases outside gene matches: 17. Per the germline V gene, CDR1 is SGDLS and CDR2 is YYNGEE. CDR3 DNA: TGTGCCAGCAGCCTAAGCCGGGACTACCTCCCAGAGGAGACCCAGTACTTC. Amino acids: CASSLSRDYLPEETQYF.

The rearrangement uses TRBV30 and TRBJ2-3, with D unresolved. Looked up from germline, CDR1 is GTSNPN and CDR2 is SVGIG (reference sequence). There are 11 residues in the CDR3. V lost 5 bases to trimming and J lost 2 bases, with 5 bases between them. This CDR3 is CAWWDTDTQYF. Here the CDR3 DNA reads TGTGCCTGGTGGGACACAGATACGCAGTATTTT.

This clone has just one count. This chain links TRBV9 with TRBJ2-5; 7 nucleotides match TRBD1. V shed 5 bases, J shed 1 base, and the junction held 5 bases outside the gene matches. CDR1 and CDR2 (germline): SGDLS, YYNGEE. The CDR3 runs to 14 residues. The CDR3 protein is CASSEGGLQETQYF. CDR3 nucleotide sequence: TGTGCCAGCAGTGAAGGGGGCCTCCAAGAGACCCAGTACTTC.

The rearrangement uses TRBV7-9 and TRBJ2-5, with 9 nucleotides matching TRBD1. This CDR3 has 15 amino acids. Germline CDR1 and CDR2: SEHNR and FQNEAQ (reference sequence). The V segment lost 5 bases and the J segment 5 bases; nucleotides outside the gene matches: 9. Written as DNA, the CDR3 is TGTGCCAGCAGCCCCTCGGGGACAGGGCAGGAGACCCAGTACTTC. This encodes CASSPSGTGQETQYF.

The V gene is TRBV30, the J gene TRBJ1-2, with D possibly TRBD1 on 5 matching bases. Looked up from germline, CDR1 is GTSNPN and CDR2 is SVGIG (reference sequence). V shed 7 bases and J shed 6 bases, with 15 bases lying between them. The CDR3 consists of 12 residues. CDR3 loop: CASPGPGDGYTF. As DNA, the CDR3 is TGTGCCTCCCCGGGGCCCGGGGATGGCTACACCTTC.

The V gene is TRBV11-3, the J gene TRBJ1-2, with a tentative D call TRBD1 (5 bases). In germline, CDR1 is SGHNT, CDR2 YENEEA. V was trimmed by 4 bases and J by 2 bases, leaving 11 bases between them. This CDR3 contains 14 residues. The CDR3 here is CASSSWGPNYGYTF. DNA for the CDR3: TGTGCCAGCAGCTCGTGGGGCCCGAACTATGGCTACACCTTC.

This rearrangement joins TRBV11-3 to TRBJ2-2, with TRBD1 as a possible D gene (5 bases). Germline V gives CDR1 SGHNT, CDR2 YENEEA. Trimming left V 2 bases short and J 0 bases short, with 16 bases between. The CDR3 is 18 amino acids. CDR3 residues: CASSLIPFVTANTGELFF. CDR3 sequence (DNA): TGTGCCAGCAGCTTAATCCCTTTCGTGACAGCGAACACCGGGGAGCTGTTTTTT.